The rows below give T cell receptor beta chains drawn from one sample of a study of radiation and T cells in renal cell carcinoma. Sequencing used immunoSEQ multiplex PCR; TCRdb keeps in-frame clones, though not all of them. The repertoire holds around 78,000 clones, with roughly nine tenths as singletons. The source material was blood, sampled from a patient whose treatment included radiotherapy and nephrectomy. The receptors stem from a woman in her 70s with renal cell carcinoma. The CDR3 runs from the conserved cysteine through the conserved F or W. D genes are given only for firm matches. Expanded clones get a size class; other rows say once, few or many, or leave the size out.

len: 15
abundance: -
j_gene: TRBJ1-3
v_gene: TRBV9
d_gene: -
CDR3aa: CASSVAGPSGNTIYF
CDR3nt: TGTGCCAGCAGCGTAGCAGGACCCTCTGGAAACACCATATATTTT

len: 15
abundance: -
j_gene: TRBJ2-1
v_gene: TRBV11-1
d_gene: -
CDR3aa: CASSLVSTKGREQFF
CDR3nt: TGTGCCAGCAGCTTAGTATCGACGAAGGGACGTGAGCAGTTCTTC

len: 13
abundance: few
j_gene: TRBJ2-2
v_gene: TRBV19
d_gene: TRBD1
CDR3aa: CASRGTGTGELFF
CDR3nt: TGTGCCAGTAGAGGGACAGGGACCGGGGAGCTGTTTTTT

len: 13
abundance: -
j_gene: TRBJ1-2
v_gene: TRBV6-6
d_gene: -
CDR3aa: CASSYPGDYGYTF
CDR3nt: TGTGCCAGCAGTTACCCGGGTGACTATGGCTACACCTTC

len: 16
abundance: few
j_gene: TRBJ1-1
v_gene: TRBV2
d_gene: TRBD1
CDR3aa: CASSGGTGVLNTEAFF
CDR3nt: TGTGCCAGCAGTGGCGGGACAGGGGTGTTGAACACTGAAGCTTTCTTT

len: 11
abundance: -
j_gene: TRBJ2-3
v_gene: TRBV30
d_gene: -
CDR3aa: CAWSLADTQYF
CDR3nt: TGTGCCTGGAGTTTGGCAGATACGCAGTATTTT

len: 13
abundance: -
j_gene: TRBJ2-1
v_gene: TRBV19
d_gene: TRBD1
CDR3aa: CASSLQGVNEQFF
CDR3nt: TGTGCCAGTAGCCTACAGGGGGTCAATGAGCAGTTCTTC

len: 16
abundance: -
j_gene: TRBJ1-5
v_gene: TRBV18
d_gene: TRBD1
CDR3aa: CASSPGGRGSNQPQHF
CDR3nt: TGTGCCAGCTCACCAGGGGGCAGGGGGAGCAATCAGCCCCAGCATTTT

len: 14
abundance: -
j_gene: TRBJ1-1
v_gene: TRBV5-4
d_gene: -
CDR3aa: CASSLQGRDTEAFF
CDR3nt: TGTGCCAGCAGCTTACAGGGCCGGGACACTGAAGCTTTCTTT

len: 18
abundance: -
j_gene: TRBJ2-2
v_gene: TRBV2
d_gene: TRBD2
CDR3aa: CASSESAASGANTGELFF
CDR3nt: TGTGCCAGCAGTGAATCGGCGGCTAGCGGGGCGAACACCGGGGAGCTGTTTTTT

len: 15
abundance: -
j_gene: TRBJ2-3
v_gene: TRBV9
d_gene: -
CDR3aa: CASSATPTSTDTQYF
CDR3nt: TGTGCCAGCAGCGCGACCCCGACTAGCACAGATACGCAGTATTTT

len: 14
abundance: -
j_gene: TRBJ2-5
v_gene: TRBV28
d_gene: -
CDR3aa: CASRLRHSQETQYF
CDR3nt: TGTGCCAGCAGACTTAGACACAGCCAAGAGACCCAGTACTTC

len: 14
abundance: -
j_gene: TRBJ1-4
v_gene: TRBV28
d_gene: -
CDR3aa: CASSGVPLDEKLFF
CDR3nt: TGTGCCAGCAGTGGGGTGCCCCTGGATGAAAAACTGTTTTTT

len: 14
abundance: -
j_gene: TRBJ2-3
v_gene: TRBV19
d_gene: -
CDR3aa: CASSIVGSTDTQYF
CDR3nt: TGTGCCAGTAGTATAGTTGGGAGCACAGATACGCAGTATTTT

len: 15
abundance: -
j_gene: TRBJ1-4
v_gene: TRBV2
d_gene: TRBD1
CDR3aa: CASRTGGADNEKLFF
CDR3nt: TGTGCCAGCAGGACAGGGGGCGCCGATAATGAAAAACTGTTTTTT

len: 14
abundance: -
j_gene: TRBJ1-2
v_gene: TRBV30
d_gene: TRBD1
CDR3aa: CAWIQDRENYGYTF
CDR3nt: TGTGCCTGGATCCAGGACAGGGAGAACTATGGCTACACCTTC

len: 14
abundance: -
j_gene: TRBJ1-6
v_gene: TRBV7-9
d_gene: TRBD1
CDR3aa: CASSRTGASSPLHF
CDR3nt: TGTGCCAGCAGCCGGACAGGGGCGAGTTCACCCCTCCACTTT

len: 16
abundance: -
j_gene: TRBJ1-3
v_gene: TRBV4-2
d_gene: -
CDR3aa: CASSQDRGSSGNTIYF
CDR3nt: TGTGCCAGCAGCCAAGACCGGGGAAGCTCTGGAAACACCATATATTTT

len: 14
abundance: -
j_gene: TRBJ1-1
v_gene: TRBV5-1
d_gene: -
CDR3aa: CASSLSGGNTEAFF
CDR3nt: TGCGCCAGCAGCTTGTCGGGAGGGAACACTGAAGCTTTCTTT

len: 15
abundance: -
j_gene: TRBJ2-3
v_gene: TRBV5-1
d_gene: TRBD2
CDR3aa: CASSLLADSTDTQYF
CDR3nt: TGCGCCAGCAGCTTACTAGCGGATAGCACAGATACGCAGTATTTT

len: 13
abundance: few
j_gene: TRBJ2-7
v_gene: TRBV5-1
d_gene: -
CDR3aa: CASSPRGAYEQYF
CDR3nt: TGCGCCAGCAGCCCGAGGGGGGCCTACGAGCAGTACTTC

len: 14
abundance: -
j_gene: TRBJ1-1
v_gene: TRBV7-9
d_gene: TRBD1
CDR3aa: CASSLKGTVGEAFF
CDR3nt: TGTGCCAGCAGCTTAAAGGGGACAGTAGGTGAAGCTTTCTTT

len: 13
abundance: -
j_gene: TRBJ1-5
v_gene: TRBV19
d_gene: TRBD1
CDR3aa: CASRGTGLQPQHF
CDR3nt: TGTGCCAGTAGGGGGACAGGGCTCCAGCCCCAGCATTTT

len: 14
abundance: -
j_gene: TRBJ1-3
v_gene: TRBV28
d_gene: TRBD1
CDR3aa: CASSFSGGGNTIYF
CDR3nt: TGTGCCAGCAGTTTTTCAGGGGGAGGAAACACCATATATTTT

len: 20
abundance: -
j_gene: TRBJ2-1
v_gene: TRBV19
d_gene: TRBD1
CDR3aa: CASSRGTGMKWDMPYNEQFF
CDR3nt: TGTGCCAGTAGCCGTGGGACAGGGATGAAGTGGGATATGCCCTACAATGAGCAGTTCTTC

len: 16
abundance: -
j_gene: TRBJ1-2
v_gene: TRBV28
d_gene: TRBD1
CDR3aa: CASSLPGTGVGYGYTF
CDR3nt: TGTGCCAGCAGTTTGCCCGGGACAGGGGTTGGGTATGGCTACACCTTC

len: 15
abundance: -
j_gene: TRBJ1-2
v_gene: TRBV7-9
d_gene: -
CDR3aa: CASSLKEGANYGYTF
CDR3nt: TGTGCCAGCAGCTTAAAGGAGGGAGCTAACTATGGCTACACCTTC

len: 14
abundance: -
j_gene: TRBJ2-7
v_gene: TRBV4-1
d_gene: TRBD1
CDR3aa: CASRADREPYEQYF
CDR3nt: TGCGCCAGCAGGGCGGACAGGGAACCTTACGAGCAGTACTTC

len: 15
abundance: -
j_gene: TRBJ2-2
v_gene: TRBV19
d_gene: -
CDR3aa: CASSIRPENTGELFF
CDR3nt: TGTGCCAGTAGTATACGTCCGGAGAACACCGGGGAGCTGTTTTTT

len: 15
abundance: -
j_gene: TRBJ2-5
v_gene: TRBV19
d_gene: -
CDR3aa: CASSTIAGQRETQYF
CDR3nt: TGTGCCAGTAGTACGATTGCGGGGCAAAGAGAGACCCAGTACTTC

len: 17
abundance: once
j_gene: TRBJ1-5
v_gene: TRBV5-5
d_gene: -
CDR3aa: CASSTLPTSSSNQPQHF
CDR3nt: TGTGCCAGCAGCACCTTACCGACATCCTCCAGCAATCAGCCCCAGCATTTT

len: 14
abundance: -
j_gene: TRBJ2-2
v_gene: TRBV19
d_gene: -
CDR3aa: CASTPRGNTGELFF
CDR3nt: TGTGCCAGTACCCCAAGGGGGAACACCGGGGAGCTGTTTTTT

len: 18
abundance: -
j_gene: TRBJ1-2
v_gene: TRBV30
d_gene: -
CDR3aa: CAWGSGSLGTAANYGYTF
CDR3nt: TGTGCCTGGGGTTCGGGTTCCCTAGGGACCGCAGCTAACTATGGCTACACCTTC

len: 12
abundance: -
j_gene: TRBJ1-1
v_gene: TRBV2
d_gene: -
CDR3aa: CASSLANTEAFF
CDR3nt: TGTGCCAGCAGTTTAGCGAACACTGAAGCTTTCTTT

len: 18
abundance: -
j_gene: TRBJ1-1
v_gene: TRBV5-6
d_gene: -
CDR3aa: CASSLGGGVGLYGTEAFF
CDR3nt: TGTGCCAGCAGCTTGGGCGGGGGCGTAGGGCTTTATGGCACTGAAGCTTTCTTT

len: 15
abundance: -
j_gene: TRBJ2-2
v_gene: TRBV7-3
d_gene: TRBD2
CDR3aa: CASSPALAGDGELFF
CDR3nt: TGTGCCAGCAGCCCCGCCCTGGCGGGGGACGGGGAGCTGTTTTTT

len: 16
abundance: -
j_gene: TRBJ2-3
v_gene: TRBV15
d_gene: TRBD1
CDR3aa: CATSRGTGHSTDTQYF
CDR3nt: TGTGCCACCAGCAGAGGGACAGGGCATAGCACAGATACGCAGTATTTT

len: 12
abundance: -
j_gene: TRBJ2-7
v_gene: TRBV28
d_gene: -
CDR3aa: CASSSTGFEQYF
CDR3nt: TGTGCCAGCAGCTCTACAGGGTTCGAGCAGTACTTC

len: 16
abundance: -
j_gene: TRBJ1-3
v_gene: TRBV5-6
d_gene: -
CDR3aa: CASSLTGPSSGNTIYF
CDR3nt: TGTGCCAGCAGCCTTACAGGACCGAGCTCTGGAAACACCATATATTTT

len: 12
abundance: -
j_gene: TRBJ2-3
v_gene: TRBV5-4
d_gene: -
CDR3aa: CASSSYTDTQYF
CDR3nt: TGTGCCAGCAGCTCTTATACAGATACGCAGTATTTT

len: 17
abundance: once
j_gene: TRBJ2-3
v_gene: TRBV19
d_gene: -
CDR3aa: CASSSLTLGKLTDTQYF
CDR3nt: TGTGCCAGTAGTTCGTTGACGCTGGGGAAACTCACAGATACGCAGTATTTT

len: 12
abundance: -
j_gene: TRBJ1-1
v_gene: TRBV11-1
d_gene: -
CDR3aa: CASSFLNTEAFF
CDR3nt: TGTGCCAGCAGCTTCTTGAACACTGAAGCTTTCTTT